These 18 T cell receptor beta chains came from one sample sequenced in a study of radiotherapy plus CTLA-4 blockade in lung cancer (dated by TCRdb to between 2018 and 2020). Preparation of the library involved the immunoSEQ multiplex PCR assay. TCRdb retrieved this table from immuneACCESS and kept in-frame rearrangements only. Not all clones are present; in checked studies, unresolved V genes account for under half, and no reason is known for the remainder. The sample profile shows 35,000 to 40,000 clones; over 55% of them were found once. The top ten clones comprise approximately 10% of the sample. The material was peripheral blood, obtained from a patient treated with radiotherapy plus ipilimumab. These receptors all come from a human donor with non-small cell lung cancer who had stable disease on radiotherapy plus ipilimumab.

This clone has just one count. The gene calls are TRBV2 and TRBJ1-5; tentatively, D is TRBD1 (5 bases). The germline V gene has CDR1 SNHLY and CDR2 FYNNEI. The V and J ends lost 6 bases and 5 bases respectively, with 14 bases between them. The CDR3 covers 14 residues. In DNA form, the CDR3 reads TGTGCCAGCAGCGGAAGAGCGGGGCATCAGCCCCAGCATTTT. Translating it yields CASSGRAGHQPQHF. Full variable domain (outside the CDR3, taken from reference TRBV2 and TRBJ1-5): EPEVTQTPSHQVTQMGQEVILRCVPISNHLYFYWYRQILGQKVEFLVSFYNNEISEKSEIFDDQFSVERPDGSNFTLKIRSTKLEDSAMYFCASSGRAGHQPQHFGDGTRLSIL.

The CDR3 loop is CASSIVGERGYTF. The DNA of the CDR3 is TGTGCCAGTAGTATAGTGGGAGAGCGCGGCTACACCTTC. The genes are TRBV19 and TRBJ1-2; D gene unclear. Trimming removed 1 base at V and 8 bases at J, with 11 bases between. The CDR3 spans 13 residues. The germline gives CDR1 LNHDA, CDR2 SQIVND (reference sequence). Full variable domain (remainder filled in from reference TRBV19 and TRBJ1-2): DGGITQSPKYLFRKEGQNVTLSCEQNLNHDAMYWYRQDPGQGLRLIYYSQIVNDFQKGDIAEGYSVSREKKESFPLTVTSAQKNPTAFYLCASSIVGERGYTFGSGTRLTVV.

The chain uses TRBV6-4 and TRBJ2-6; D possibly corresponds to TRBD1 (6 bases). V was pared by 5 bases and J by 0 bases, with 14 bases between. The CDR3 is 17 residues long. Germline values: CDR1 MRHNA, CDR2 SNTAGT. The CDR3 protein is CASSLNPGVSGANVLTF. In DNA form, the CDR3 reads TGTGCCAGCAGTCTAAACCCAGGGGTCTCTGGGGCCAACGTCCTGACTTTC.

The chain joins TRBV5-4 to TRBJ1-2; D not certain. CDR3 length equals 13 residues. Trimming shortened V by 3 bases and J by 9 bases, and 15 bases separated the two germline ends. Germline-derived CDR1 and CDR2 are SGHNT and YYREEE (reference sequence). CDR3 residues: CASSSSDILSYTF. CDR3 DNA sequence: TGTGCCAGCAGCTCGTCAGACATTCTCAGCTACACCTTC.

The chain uses TRBV6-1 and TRBJ1-2; D gene uncertain. V lost 8 bases, J lost 7 bases, and 23 bases lay in between. This CDR3 spans 15 amino acids. CDR1 and CDR2 from the germline V gene are MNHNS and SASEGT. The CDR3 loop is CASAAGSRSGSGYTF. CDR3 nucleotides: TGTGCCAGCGCGGCCGGGTCTCGGAGCGGGAGTGGCTACACCTTC.

J is TRBJ1-2 and V is TRBV5-1; D not certain. The V gene's germline CDR1 is SGHRS and CDR2 YFSETQ. Trimming cost V 3 bases and J 6 bases, with 12 bases left between them. The length of the CDR3 is 13 residues. Here the CDR3 DNA reads TGCGCCAGCAGCTCGGGCTCTAGCCATGGCTACACCTTC. Protein product: CASSSGSSHGYTF.

J is TRBJ1-1 and V is TRBV20-1; D is unclear. V lost 7 bases and J 5 bases, leaving 11 bases between the germline ends. Germline CDR1 reads DFQATT; CDR2 reads SNEGSKA (reference sequence). The CDR3 covers 11 residues. CDR3 amino acids: CSVNRGTEAFF. CDR3 sequence (DNA): TGCAGTGTTAACCGGGGTACTGAAGCTTTCTTT.

The chain combines TRBV5-4 with TRBJ1-3; D is possibly TRBD1 (5 bases). This CDR3 has 15 amino acids. Germline V gene lookup returns CDR1 SGHNT and CDR2 YYREEE (reference sequence). With 0 bases removed from V and 4 bases from J, the gap between germline ends came to 11 bases. The CDR3 reads CASSLARGAGNTIYF. CDR3 DNA: TGTGCCAGCAGCTTGGCGCGGGGCGCGGGAAACACCATATATTTT.

The chain couples TRBV2 to TRBJ2-7; 8 bases are a match to TRBD1. Trimming cost V 3 bases and J 6 bases; bases outside gene matches: 10. The CDR3 has 15 amino acids. CDR1 and CDR2 (germline): SNHLY, FYNNEI. The CDR3 coding sequence is TGTGCCAGCAGTGACCGGGGCAGGGGGCGCACCGAGCAGTACTTC. Protein product: CASSDRGRGRTEQYF. Together with reference TRBV2 and TRBJ2-7, the CDR3 gives the full variable domain: EPEVTQTPSHQVTQMGQEVILRCVPISNHLYFYWYRQILGQKVEFLVSFYNNEISEKSEIFDDQFSVERPDGSNFTLKIRSTKLEDSAMYFCASSDRGRGRTEQYFGPGTRLTVT.

V is TRBV5-1 and J is TRBJ2-3, with 12 bases identical to TRBD1. The CDR3 spans 15 residues. V gave up 3 bases and J gave up 4 bases; unmatched junction bases: 3. Per the germline V gene, CDR1 is SGHRS and CDR2 is YFSETQ. In nucleotides, the CDR3 is TGCGCCAGCAGCTCCGGGACAGGGGGCGCAGATACGCAGTATTTT. Translated, it gives CASSSGTGGADTQYF.

The chain links TRBV18 to TRBJ1-1; the match to TRBD1 covers 8 bases. The CDR3 length is 16 residues. Trimming removed 6 bases from V and 0 bases from J; junction bases left unmatched: 9. CDR1 and CDR2 from the germline V gene are KGHSH and LQKENI. CDR3 DNA sequence: TGTGCCAGCTCTTCCAGGGGGCGAGCCATGAACACTGAAGCTTTCTTT. This sequence encodes CASSSRGRAMNTEAFF.

This clone has more than one count but fewer than ten. V usage is TRBV5-1 and J usage is TRBJ2-2, with 10 bases aligning to TRBD1. Germline trimming cut 6 bases from V and 5 bases from J; bases unmatched to any gene: 7. There are 15 residues in the CDR3. CDR1 is SGHRS, CDR2 YFSETQ, per germline. The CDR3 is CASTTGQGETGELFF. CDR3 nucleotides: TGCGCCAGCACTACCGGACAGGGGGAAACCGGGGAGCTGTTTTTT.

This chain connects TRBV7-9 to TRBJ2-3; 7 bases match TRBD1. The CDR3 extends over 14 amino acids. The germline CDR1 and CDR2 sequences are SEHNR and FQNEAQ (reference sequence). Trimming cost V 2 bases and J 6 bases; bases outside gene matches: 5. DNA of the CDR3: TGTGCCAGCAGCTTAAGGGGGCCCGGGGATACGCAGTATTTT. This gives the protein CASSLRGPGDTQYF.

V is TRBV5-1 and J is TRBJ2-2; the D gene is possibly TRBD1 (6 bases). Germline V gene lookup returns CDR1 SGHRS and CDR2 YFSETQ. The V end lost 5 bases, the J end lost 6 bases, and 26 bases lay between the germline ends. CDR3 size: 18 residues. DNA for the CDR3: TGCGCCAGCAGGACGATGTTAGGACAGAGGGCGCTGGCCGGGGAGCTGTTTTTT. Translating gives CASRTMLGQRALAGELFF.

The chain is built from TRBV11-3 and TRBJ1-2; 7 bases agree with TRBD1. CDR1 is SGHNT and CDR2 is YENEEA in the germline V gene. V shed 0 bases and J 7 bases; nucleotides not matched to a gene: 5. CDR3 size: 14 residues. CDR3 in amino acids: CASSLDEGAIGYTF. CDR3 nucleotide sequence: TGTGCCAGCAGCTTAGACGAGGGGGCGATTGGCTACACCTTC.

The rearrangement joins TRBV30 to TRBJ2-7, with D maybe TRBD2 (5 bases). Germline values: CDR1 GTSNPN, CDR2 SVGIG (reference sequence). V lost 5 bases, J lost 5 bases, and 22 bases lay in between. This CDR3 has 15 amino acids. CDR3 in amino acids: CAWRGPAGPGNEQYF. The CDR3 DNA sequence: TGTGCCTGGCGCGGGCCGGCGGGTCCGGGGAACGAGCAGTACTTC.

The gene calls are TRBV11-3 and TRBJ2-4, with 7 positions matching TRBD1. The CDR3 contains 14 residues. Germline CDR1 reads SGHNT; CDR2 reads YENEEA. Trimming took 3 bases from V and 5 from J; bases not matched to a gene: 4. CDR3 in DNA: TGTGCCAGCAGCTTCGGGGACAGCCAAAACATTCAGTACTTC. This gives the protein CASSFGDSQNIQYF.

The V gene is TRBV7-2, the J gene TRBJ2-1, with TRBD1 matching over 9 bases. Germline assignment: CDR1 SGHTA and CDR2 FQGNSA. The V segment lost 3 bases and the J segment 6 bases; nucleotides outside the gene matches: 6. This CDR3 comprises 15 residues. The chain's CDR3 is CASSFWDRDGNEQFF. CDR3 coding DNA: TGTGCCAGCAGCTTCTGGGACAGGGATGGCAATGAGCAGTTCTTC. Looking up the rest from reference TRBV7-2 and TRBJ2-1 gives the full variable domain: GAGVSQSPSNKVTEKGKDVELRCDPISGHTALYWYRQSLGQGLEFLIYFQGNSAPDKSGLPSDRFSAERTGGSVSTLTIQRTQQEDSAVYLCASSFWDRDGNEQFFGPGTRLTVL.